The 21 T cell receptor beta chains listed next were all sequenced from one sample in a study of T cell responses to AZD1222 COVID-19 vaccine (dated by TCRdb to about 2021). The library was built by means of the immunoSEQ multiplex PCR assay. What TCRdb holds here is the immuneACCESS table cut down to in-frame rearrangements. Part of the clones is not present; checked against another copy, under half of the missing clones reflect an unresolved V gene, and the others are unexplained. The sample table holds some 150,000 clones, of which 90% to 95% were seen once. Together, the top ten hold approximately 2.1% of the sample. The sample's time point label, decoded: baseline before first vaccination. This specimen was peripheral blood, taken on day 0 of AZD1222 vaccination. Receptors originate from an adult in good health.

J is TRBJ1-2 and V is TRBV12-5, with D possibly being TRBD1 (6 bases). From germline, CDR1 is LGHNT and CDR2 FRNRAP. The ends were cut back, 1 base at V and 2 bases at J, with 11 bases in the middle. The CDR3 covers 15 residues. CDR3: CASGLATGINYGYTF. CDR3 nucleotides: TGTGCTAGTGGTTTGGCCACAGGGATCAACTATGGCTACACCTTC. Looking up the rest from reference TRBV12-5 and TRBJ1-2 gives the full variable domain: DARVTQTPRHKVTEMGQEVTMRCQPILGHNTVFWYRQTMMQGLELLAYFRNRAPLDDSGMPKDRFSAEMPDATLATLKIQPSEPRDSAVYFCASGLATGINYGYTFGSGTRLTVV.

Regarding this clone: Other nucleotide sequences in the sample specify the same CDR3. The rearrangement joins TRBV18 to TRBJ1-2; D is perhaps TRBD1 (5 bases). CDR3 length equals 14 residues. V was shortened by 3 bases and J by 0 bases, with 8 bases between the two germline ends. Germline values: CDR1 KGHSH, CDR2 LQKENI. CDR3 in DNA: TGTGCCAGCTCACCGGGGGATTCTAACTATGGCTACACCTTC. This encodes CASSPGDSNYGYTF.

The chain combines TRBV18 with TRBJ2-1; 10 positions match TRBD2. The V segment lost 6 bases and the J segment 0 bases; nucleotides outside the gene matches: 5. The CDR3 runs to 16 residues. Germline CDR1 reads KGHSH; CDR2 reads LQKENI. The CDR3 DNA is TGTGCCAGCTCCCCCAGCGGGAGGGCCTCCTACAATGAGCAGTTCTTC. Translated: CASSPSGRASYNEQFF.

The chain is built from TRBV6-5 and TRBJ1-2; maybe TRBD1 (5 bases). CDR3 size: 14 residues. Looked up from germline, CDR1 is MNHEY and CDR2 is SVGAGI. V dropped 5 bases and J dropped 5 bases, with 15 bases sitting between them. CDR3 bases: TGTGCCAGCAGTCCGACAGAAATGGGGTATGGCTACACCTTC. It translates to CASSPTEMGYGYTF.

The chain employs TRBV6-5 and TRBJ1-5, with D tentatively TRBD1 (5 bases). The V end was cut by 2 bases, the J end by 0 bases, with 8 bases between. Germline values: CDR1 MNHEY, CDR2 SVGAGI. This CDR3 region has 15 residues. CDR3 DNA sequence: TGTGCCAGCAGTTACGCCAGGGATAGCAATCAGCCCCAGCATTTT. This sequence encodes CASSYARDSNQPQHF.

V gene TRBV6-4 combines with J gene TRBJ2-1; 9 nucleotides agree with TRBD1. In germline, CDR1 is MRHNA, CDR2 SNTAGT. The CDR3 runs to 15 residues. The V segment lost 6 bases and the J segment 2 bases; nucleotides outside the gene matches: 5. CDR3 coding DNA: TGTGCCAGCAGCTCGGGACAGGGAGCCTACAATGAGCAGTTCTTC. Its protein product is CASSSGQGAYNEQFF.

The CDR3 sequence is CASSWRDSNEQFF. CDR3 bases: TGTGCCAGCAGTTGGCGGGACAGCAATGAGCAGTTCTTC. The rearrangement links TRBV6-2 or TRBV6-3 to TRBJ2-1, with D maybe TRBD1 (7 bases). Germline CDR1 and CDR2: MNHEY and SVGEGT. The CDR3 consists of 13 residues. V was shortened by 4 bases and J by 6 bases, with 10 bases between the two germline ends.

The CDR3 protein is CASSSGQGVTGELFF. In DNA, the CDR3 is TGCGCCAGCAGCTCTGGACAGGGGGTCACCGGGGAGCTGTTTTTT. J is TRBJ2-2 and V is TRBV5-1, with 10 bases matching TRBD1. V dropped 3 bases and J dropped 4; count of bases not matched to a gene: 3. Germline values: CDR1 SGHRS, CDR2 YFSETQ. The CDR3 totals 15 residues.

CDR3 sequence reads: CASSSGQEGKLFF. CDR3 sequence (DNA): TGTGCCAGCAGCTCCGGACAGGAGGGAAAACTGTTTTTT. The chain links TRBV7-2 to TRBJ1-4, with 7 bases fitting TRBD1. Germline values: CDR1 SGHTA, CDR2 FQGNSA. The CDR3 has 13 residues. Germline trimming cut 4 bases from V and 10 bases from J; bases unmatched to any gene: 6.

This chain connects TRBV2 to TRBJ2-1; 8 nucleotides line up with TRBD2. In germline, CDR1 is SNHLY, CDR2 FYNNEI. CDR3 length equals 15 residues. Trimming took 7 bases from V and 7 from J; bases not matched to a gene: 12. In DNA, the CDR3 is TGTGCCAGCACTATCTCGGGGGGGCTACAGAATGAGCAGTTCTTC. This translates into CASTISGGLQNEQFF.

The chain joins TRBV2 to TRBJ2-2; TRBD1 matches at 7 bases. This CDR3 spans 14 amino acids. V shed 8 bases and J 3 bases; nucleotides not matched to a gene: 6. Germline loops: CDR1 SNHLY, CDR2 FYNNEI. CDR3 residues: CASLDRVDTGELFF. In DNA form, the CDR3 reads TGTGCCAGCCTAGACAGGGTTGACACCGGGGAGCTGTTTTTT.

This clone was observed once. The CDR3 is CATAPENTGELFF. In nucleotides, the CDR3 is TGTGCCACCGCCCCGGAGAACACCGGGGAGCTGTTTTTT. V usage is TRBV15 and J usage is TRBJ2-2; D not resolved. The ends were cut back, 8 bases at V and 1 base at J, with 8 bases in the middle. CDR3 length equals 13 residues. Germline V CDR1 and CDR2: LNHNV, YYDKDF (reference sequence).

The chain uses TRBV19 and TRBJ1-2; a possible D gene is TRBD1 (5 bases). The germline gives CDR1 LNHDA, CDR2 SQIVND (reference sequence). V gave up 0 bases and J gave up 0 bases, with 11 bases separating them. This CDR3 region has 16 residues. The CDR3 DNA reads TGTGCCAGTAGTATAGAACTCGGGGCCACTAACTATGGCTACACCTTC. It is translated as CASSIELGATNYGYTF.

The rearrangement uses TRBV27 and TRBJ1-1, with 8 bases aligning to TRBD1. The V and J ends lost 6 bases and 5 bases, in that order; junction bases with no gene match: 8. CDR1 is MNHEY and CDR2 is SMNVEV in the germline V gene (reference sequence). CDR3 length: 14 amino acids. CDR3 residues: CASRPRQGWTEAFF. CDR3 DNA sequence: TGTGCCAGCAGGCCAAGACAGGGGTGGACTGAAGCTTTCTTT.

V is TRBV27 and J is TRBJ2-7, with 8 bases lining up with TRBD2. This CDR3 comprises 15 residues. Per the germline V gene, CDR1 is MNHEY and CDR2 is SMNVEV (reference sequence). After removal of 1 base from V and 4 bases from J, the junction contained 6 bases not matched to a gene. The CDR3 DNA reads TGTGCCAGCAGTTTATTTCCTAGCGGGCTTTACGAGCAGTACTTC. Residues: CASSLFPSGLYEQYF.

The chain is built from TRBV5-8 and TRBJ2-3; D is perhaps TRBD2 (5 bases). Trimming took off 2 bases at V and 1 base at J, with 11 bases between the two ends. This CDR3 comprises 15 residues. Germline CDR1 and CDR2: SGHTS and YDEGEE. This chain's CDR3 is CASSFGLRGTDTQYF. Here the CDR3 DNA reads TGTGCCAGCAGCTTTGGGTTGAGGGGCACAGATACGCAGTATTTT. Looking up the rest from reference TRBV5-8 and TRBJ2-3 gives the full variable domain: EAGVTQSPTHLIKTRGQQATLRCSPISGHTSVYWYQQALGLGLQFLLWYDEGEERNRGNFPPRFSGRQFPNYSSELNVNALELEDSALYLCASSFGLRGTDTQYFGPGTRLTVL.

The CDR3 DNA is TGTGCCAGCAGCCCGGGCGGGGTTTTAGGTGGGGCCAACGTCCTGACTTTC. Its translation: CASSPGGVLGGANVLTF. This chain joins TRBV5-5 and TRBJ2-6, with D possibly matching TRBD2 (6 bases). Trimming removed 4 bases from V and 3 bases from J, with 17 bases in between. There are 17 residues in the CDR3. Germline V gene sequence: CDR1 SGHKS, CDR2 YYEKEE (reference sequence).

In this sample, this clone turned up a few times. The chain recombines TRBV27 with TRBJ1-2; 10 nucleotides agree with TRBD1. Germline assignment: CDR1 MNHEY and CDR2 SMNVEV (reference sequence). The V segment lost 3 bases and the J segment 3 bases; nucleotides outside the gene matches: 13. The CDR3 loop spans 18 amino acids. For the CDR3, the DNA is TGTGCCAGCAGTTTCTCATCCGGGACAGGGGCCCACGACTATGGCTACACCTTC. Protein sequence: CASSFSSGTGAHDYGYTF.

The chain is built from TRBV7-8 and TRBJ2-2, with 8 bases matching TRBD2. Germline V gives CDR1 SGHVS, CDR2 FQNEAQ. Losses at the gene ends were 2 bases for V and 0 bases for J; bases not matched to a gene: 2. The length of the CDR3 is 16 residues. The CDR3 DNA sequence: TGTGCCAGCAGCTTAAAGCGGGGGACGAACACCGGGGAGCTGTTTTTT. Translating it yields CASSLKRGTNTGELFF.

This chain joins TRBV4-2 and TRBJ1-2; D perhaps matches TRBD1 (5 bases). This CDR3 region has 16 residues. Trimming removed 1 base from V and 6 bases from J, with 18 bases in between. Germline CDR1 is LGHNA and CDR2 is YNFKEQ. The CDR3 coding sequence is TGTGCCAGCAGCCAAGTCTACCGGGACCCGGTAAATGGCTACACCTTC. Its protein is CASSQVYRDPVNGYTF.

The rearrangement joins TRBV6-1 to TRBJ1-2; D not resolved. V shed 2 bases and J shed 2 bases, with 3 bases lying between them. Germline assignment: CDR1 MNHNS and CDR2 SASEGT. CDR3 size: 12 residues. The CDR3 DNA reads TGTGCCAGCAGTGAACAGAACTATGGCTACACCTTC. Amino acids: CASSEQNYGYTF.